Listed here are 32 T cell receptor beta chains from one sample, sequenced in a study of neurological immune-mediated disorders. TCRdb processed the 5' RACE reads anew with MiXCR; each CDR3 protein has one entry. The sample yields more than 70,000 distinct CDR3 sequences, roughly a tenth seen once. Time point noted: longitudinal time-point 1 (baseline). The source material was PBMCs. The receptors here all came from a young man in good health.

The sample holds a few counts of this clonotype. This chain connects TRBV10-3 to TRBJ2-2; tentatively, D is TRBD2 (5 bases). Germline V gene sequence: CDR1 ENHRY, CDR2 SYGVKD. V lost 6 bases to trimming and J lost 0 bases, with 14 bases between them. The CDR3 loop spans 16 amino acids. CDR3 in DNA: TGTGCCATCAGCGCATTACTAGGGTCGAACACCGGGGAGCTGTTTTTT. It encodes CAISALLGSNTGELFF.

This clonotype was recorded at least ten times. The rearrangement links TRBV11-2 to TRBJ2-2, with D uncertain. Germline CDR1 is SGHAT and CDR2 is FQNNGV. The CDR3 is 16 amino acids. V was pared by 5 bases and J by 4 bases, with 17 bases between. CDR3: CASSKPTEWSTGELFF. CDR3 bases: TGTGCCAGCAGCAAGCCGACCGAATGGAGCACCGGGGAGCTGTTTTTT.

As for this clonotype: The final CDR3 position lacks the conserved phenylalanine or tryptophan, pointing to a likely read error. The chain recombines TRBV12-3 or TRBV12-4 with TRBJ2-7; 11 nucleotides line up with TRBD2. This CDR3 contains 15 residues. J gave up 5 bases and V 6 bases, and 9 bases lay outside the gene matches. CDR3 sequence: CASSSLLAGEDEQYL. CDR3 nucleotide sequence: TGTGCCAGCAGCTCGTTACTAGCGGGAGAGGACGAGCAGTACCTC.

This clonotype appeared many times. The V call is TRBV3-1, the J call TRBJ2-3; TRBD1 agrees at 10 bases. The CDR3 totals 17 residues. The J segment lost 2 bases and the V segment lost 1 base, leaving 6 bases of the junction unmatched. Germline lookup yields CDR1 LGHDT and CDR2 YNNKEL (reference sequence). The CDR3 DNA reads TGTGCCAGCAGCCAAGGACCGGGACAGGGGATCACAGATACGCAGTATTTT. This encodes CASSQGPGQGITDTQYF.

This clonotype showed up many times. This sequence joins TRBV29-1 and TRBJ2-3, with 9 bases fitting TRBD1. The CDR3 extends over 15 amino acids. CDR1 SQVTM and CDR2 ANQGSEA come from the germline V gene. The J segment lost 2 bases and the V segment lost 3 bases, leaving 6 bases of the junction unmatched. The CDR3 loop is CSVDRTGGVTDTQYF. The CDR3 DNA reads as TGCAGCGTTGACCGAACAGGGGGCGTCACAGATACGCAGTATTTT.

This clonotype occurred a few times. The V call is TRBV28, the J call TRBJ2-1, with 11 bases identical to TRBD2. Germline values: CDR1 MDHEN, CDR2 SYDVKM. V dropped 2 bases and J dropped 0; count of bases not matched to a gene: 6. This CDR3 is built from 18 residues. This CDR3 is CASSLLLAGALSYNEQFF. The CDR3 DNA sequence: TGTGCCAGCAGTTTACTACTAGCGGGAGCCCTCTCCTACAATGAGCAGTTCTTC.

At least ten counts were recorded for this clonotype. The chain carries TRBV3-1 and TRBJ2-7, with D unresolved. Germline V gene data show CDR1 as LGHDT and CDR2 as YNNKEL (reference sequence). The CDR3 is 15 residues long. The V end lost 4 bases, the J end lost 0 bases, and 13 bases lay between the germline ends. CDR3 region: CASSPTDEPSYEQYF. CDR3 coding DNA: TGTGCCAGCAGCCCTACGGATGAACCCTCCTACGAGCAGTACTTC.

This clonotype was counted many times. The gene calls are TRBV2 and TRBJ2-2; TRBD1 matches 10 bases. The V and J ends lost 7 bases and 5 bases, in that order; junction bases with no gene match: 4. The CDR3 contains 14 residues. Looked up from germline, CDR1 is SNHLY and CDR2 is FYNNEI. The DNA of the CDR3 is TGTGCCAGCAAAGGGACAGGGGTTACCGGGGAGCTGTTTTTT. This codes for CASKGTGVTGELFF.

This clonotype was seen repeatedly, ten times or more. The gene calls are TRBV7-9 and TRBJ2-7, with D unresolved. The CDR3 extends over 14 amino acids. Trimming removed 0 bases from V and 10 bases from J, with 16 bases in between. CDR1 and CDR2 (germline): SEHNR, FQNEAQ (reference sequence). In nucleotides, the CDR3 is TGTGCCAGCAGCTTAGCCCCTTCTGGGCTCGGACAGTACTTC. Its protein is CASSLAPSGLGQYF. Drawing the rest from reference TRBV7-9 and TRBJ2-7, the complete variable domain is DTGVSQNPRHKITKRGQNVTFRCDPISEHNRLYWYRQTLGQGPEFLTYFQNEAQLEKSRLLSDRFSAERPKGSFSTLEIQRTEQGDSAMYLCASSLAPSGLGQYFGPGTRLTVT.

The table lists this clonotype with many counts. The chain joins TRBV20-1 to TRBJ2-7; D may be TRBD1 (6 bases). Germline V gene data show CDR1 as DFQATT and CDR2 as SNEGSKA (reference sequence). Trimming shortened V by 2 bases and J by 0 bases, and 11 bases separated the two germline ends. This CDR3 is built from 14 residues. The CDR3 DNA sequence: TGCAGTGCTAGACTTCAGGGGAGCTCCTACGAGCAGTACTTC. This encodes CSARLQGSSYEQYF.

This clonotype was recorded at least ten times. The genes are TRBV21-1 and TRBJ1-2. TRBV21-1 is flagged as a pseudogene. The CDR3 covers 12 residues. CDR3 amino acids: CASSLDYYGYTF. DNA for the CDR3: TGTGCCAGCAGCCTGGACTACTATGGCTACACCTTC.

Many counts were recorded for this clonotype. The gene calls are TRBV10-2 and TRBJ1-1; weak D call: TRBD1 (5 bases). This CDR3 region has 13 residues. V was trimmed by 8 bases and J by 0 bases, leaving 10 bases between them. Germline CDR1 is WSHSY and CDR2 is SAAADI. This CDR3 is CASYGGLNTEAFF. In DNA, the CDR3 is TGCGCCAGCTACGGGGGTCTGAACACTGAAGCTTTCTTT.

This clonotype appeared many times. The chain has TRBV15 and TRBJ2-1; 9 nucleotides agree with TRBD2. The CDR3 is 15 amino acids. CDR1 is LNHNV, CDR2 YYDKDF, per germline (reference sequence). V dropped 4 bases and J dropped 5; count of bases not matched to a gene: 6. The CDR3 nucleotides are TGTGCCACCAGCACCAGGACTAGCGCCGACAATGAGCAGTTCTTC. Encoded protein: CATSTRTSADNEQFF.

This sequence joins TRBV5-1 and TRBJ2-3, with 7 bases that match TRBD2. The length of the CDR3 is 14 residues. V trimming: 5 bases; J trimming: 5 bases; junction bases outside the gene matches: 8. In germline, CDR1 is SGHRS, CDR2 YFSETQ. This chain's CDR3 is CASSMEASGDTQYF. Here the CDR3 DNA reads TGCGCCAGCAGTATGGAGGCTAGCGGAGATACGCAGTATTTT.

The V gene is TRBV20-1, the J gene TRBJ2-7; 8 nucleotides agree with TRBD2. V dropped 5 bases and J dropped 3; count of bases not matched to a gene: 6. The germline CDR1 and CDR2 sequences are DFQATT and SNEGSKA (reference sequence). CDR3 length: 13 residues. The CDR3 DNA reads as TGCAGTGCTGTTAGCGGGGCCTTCTACGAGCAGTACTTC. Translating gives CSAVSGAFYEQYF.

This clonotype showed up many times. This chain uses TRBV5-1 with TRBJ2-3; a possible D gene is TRBD2 (5 bases). V was trimmed by 0 bases and J by 5 bases, leaving 10 bases between them. The CDR3 length is 14 residues. CDR1 is SGHRS, CDR2 YFSETQ, per germline. The CDR3 bases are TGCGCCAGCAGCTTGGGAGGGTCGGGAGATACGCAGTATTTT. It specifies CASSLGGSGDTQYF.

This clonotype was recorded at least ten times. CDR3 DNA: TGCGCCAGCAGCTTGGAAGTCAGGGGCACGACCTACGAGCAGTACTTC. Encoded protein: CASSLEVRGTTYEQYF. This chain uses TRBV5-1 with TRBJ2-7, with D perhaps TRBD1 (6 bases). Germline CDR1 is SGHRS and CDR2 is YFSETQ. The CDR3 length is 16 residues. V lost 0 bases and J 2 bases, leaving 15 bases between the germline ends.

The sample holds many counts of this clonotype. The chain recombines TRBV27 with TRBJ2-7; possibly TRBD2 for D (5 bases). Trimming left V 0 bases short and J 3 bases short, with 12 bases between. This CDR3 is built from 15 residues. The germline gives CDR1 MNHEY, CDR2 SMNVEV (reference sequence). The CDR3 loop reads CASSLSGSRDYEQYF. CDR3 coding DNA: TGTGCCAGCAGTTTATCGGGGAGCAGAGACTACGAGCAGTACTTC.

Details on this clonotype: A much larger clonotype is one base distant, so this may be a read error. The chain has TRBV11-2 and TRBJ2-3; a weak D match, TRBD1 (5 bases). CDR3 length equals 21 residues. Deletions cut 0 bases from V and 0 bases from J, with 25 bases between. The germline V gene has CDR1 SGHAT and CDR2 FQNNGV. This CDR3 reads CASSLESGSPTGRDSTDTQYF. The CDR3 DNA reads TGTGCCAGCAGCTTAGAATCAGGGTCCCCCACAGGCCGTGATAGCACAGATACGCAGTATTTT.

This clonotype was seen many times. V and J are TRBV6-1 and TRBJ2-5; D is perhaps TRBD2 (6 bases). V shed 7 bases and J shed 5 bases, with 14 bases lying between them. There are 13 residues in the CDR3. The V gene's germline CDR1 is MNHNS and CDR2 SASEGT. CDR3 nucleotides: TGTGCCAGCACCGTCGGAGGGATGGAGACCCAGTACTTC. It codes for CASTVGGMETQYF.

This clonotype showed up many times. The chain has TRBV7-2 and TRBJ2-1; D perhaps matches TRBD1 (6 bases). The CDR3 runs 13 residues. Trimming removed 1 base from V and 8 bases from J, with 9 bases in between. Germline assignment: CDR1 SGHTA and CDR2 FQGNSA. CDR3 sequence (DNA): TGTGCCAGCAGCTTAGTGGGGGCGGATGAGCAGTTCTTC. Translating gives CASSLVGADEQFF. The variable domain in full, completed from reference TRBV7-2 and TRBJ2-1, reads GAGVSQSPSNKVTEKGKDVELRCDPISGHTALYWYRQSLGQGLEFLIYFQGNSAPDKSGLPSDRFSAERTGGSVSTLTIQRTQQEDSAVYLCASSLVGADEQFFGPGTRLTVL.

This clonotype came up many times. The CDR3 nucleotides read TGTGCCAGCAGGTCAGGGTTTTATGATCAGCCCCAGCATTTT. Its translation: CASRSGFYDQPQHF. The genes are TRBV12-3 or TRBV12-4 and TRBJ1-5, with D tentatively TRBD1 (5 bases). The CDR3 is made up of 14 amino acids. The V end lost 6 bases, the J end lost 5 bases, and 14 bases lay between the germline ends.

This clonotype was counted many times. The rearrangement uses TRBV3-1 and TRBJ1-2; D unclear. The germline gives CDR1 LGHDT, CDR2 YNNKEL (reference sequence). Trimming took off 0 bases at V and 2 bases at J, with 10 bases between the two ends. CDR3 length equals 15 residues. CDR3 in DNA: TGTGCCAGCAGCCAAGATAGGAGCATCAACTATGGCTACACCTTC. Its translation: CASSQDRSINYGYTF.

This clonotype was seen at least ten times. The rearrangement links TRBV27 to TRBJ1-2; 7 bases fit TRBD1. Germline assignment: CDR1 MNHEY and CDR2 SMNVEV (reference sequence). CDR3 length: 19 amino acids. Trimming at V came to 2 bases and at J to 5 bases, leaving 20 bases not matched to a gene. In DNA form, the CDR3 reads TGTGCCAGCAGTTTACTTTTTTCGGCGGGACAGTACCCACCTTATGGCTACACCTTC. It yields the protein CASSLLFSAGQYPPYGYTF.

The CDR3 is CASSLVGLAYEQYF. The CDR3, as DNA: TGTGCCAGCAGTTTGGTGGGCTTAGCCTACGAGCAGTACTTC. This chain joins TRBV27 and TRBJ2-7; unclear D gene. CDR1 and CDR2 (germline): MNHEY, SMNVEV (reference sequence). Trimming cost V 3 bases and J 2 bases, with 11 bases left between them. This CDR3 spans 14 amino acids.

This chain joins TRBV28 and TRBJ2-1; 7 bases line up with TRBD2. The CDR3 spans 18 residues. The trim removed 7 bases at V and 0 bases at J, leaving 15 bases unmatched. Per germline, CDR1 MDHEN and CDR2 SYDVKM. The CDR3 sequence: CASKTSYSTSPSYNEQFF. The CDR3 DNA reads as TGTGCCAGCAAGACTAGCTACTCTACCAGCCCCTCCTACAATGAGCAGTTCTTC.

This clonotype was counted ten times or more. This chain uses TRBV5-5 with TRBJ2-7; D is undetermined. The CDR3 totals 15 residues. Germline V lookup: CDR1 SGHKS, CDR2 YYEKEE (reference sequence). The V and J ends lost 0 bases and 0 bases respectively, with 10 bases between them. CDR3 amino acids: CASSLESEYSYEQYF. In nucleotides, the CDR3 is TGTGCCAGCAGCTTGGAATCAGAATACTCCTACGAGCAGTACTTC.

This clonotype was seen many times. The chain combines TRBV20-1 with TRBJ2-7, with 8 bases identical to TRBD1. Germline V gives CDR1 DFQATT, CDR2 SNEGSKA (reference sequence). J gave up 6 bases and V 2 bases, and 9 bases lay outside the gene matches. CDR3 length equals 14 residues. In nucleotides, the CDR3 is TGCAGTGCTAGACCCCCCTCACAGGGGGGCGAGCAGTACTTC. Translation: CSARPPSQGGEQYF.

This clonotype was seen ten or more times. The genes are TRBV20-1 and TRBJ1-6, with a possible D match to TRBD1 (6 bases). The germline V and J ends were trimmed by 6 bases and 3 bases, with 18 bases remaining between them. There are 16 residues in the CDR3. Germline loops: CDR1 DFQATT, CDR2 SNEGSKA (reference sequence). CDR3 sequence (DNA): TGCAGTGCCAAAGATCAGACAGGCCTCTATAATTCACCCCTCCACTTT. Its translation: CSAKDQTGLYNSPLHF.

This clonotype was observed many times. The chain employs TRBV21-1 and TRBJ2-7; the D call of TRBD2 is as the table states it, not checked on the DNA. TRBV21-1 corresponds to a pseudogene. This CDR3 region has 17 residues. CDR3 region: CASSNYSELVPRYEQYF. For the CDR3, the DNA is TGTGCCAGCAGCAATTACTCCGAGCTAGTGCCTCGGTACGAGCAGTACTTC.

This clonotype was found many times. J is TRBJ2-7 and V is TRBV4-2; 10 positions agree with TRBD2. Germline CDR1 and CDR2: LGHNA and YNFKEQ. This CDR3 comprises 17 residues. V trimming: 5 bases; J trimming: 3 bases; junction bases outside the gene matches: 13. This CDR3 reads CASSSRASGSAGYEQYF. DNA of the CDR3: TGTGCCAGCAGCTCCCGGGCTAGCGGGAGTGCAGGCTACGAGCAGTACTTC.

This clonotype has at least ten counts. V gene TRBV11-3 combines with J gene TRBJ2-1; 9 bases line up with TRBD2. The J segment lost 7 bases and the V segment lost 1 base, leaving 8 bases of the junction unmatched. Germline CDR1 is SGHNT and CDR2 is YENEEA. CDR3 length: 16 residues. The CDR3 loop reads CASSLGQGLARNEQFF. The CDR3 bases are TGTGCCAGCAGCTTAGGACAGGGACTAGCTAGAAATGAGCAGTTCTTC.